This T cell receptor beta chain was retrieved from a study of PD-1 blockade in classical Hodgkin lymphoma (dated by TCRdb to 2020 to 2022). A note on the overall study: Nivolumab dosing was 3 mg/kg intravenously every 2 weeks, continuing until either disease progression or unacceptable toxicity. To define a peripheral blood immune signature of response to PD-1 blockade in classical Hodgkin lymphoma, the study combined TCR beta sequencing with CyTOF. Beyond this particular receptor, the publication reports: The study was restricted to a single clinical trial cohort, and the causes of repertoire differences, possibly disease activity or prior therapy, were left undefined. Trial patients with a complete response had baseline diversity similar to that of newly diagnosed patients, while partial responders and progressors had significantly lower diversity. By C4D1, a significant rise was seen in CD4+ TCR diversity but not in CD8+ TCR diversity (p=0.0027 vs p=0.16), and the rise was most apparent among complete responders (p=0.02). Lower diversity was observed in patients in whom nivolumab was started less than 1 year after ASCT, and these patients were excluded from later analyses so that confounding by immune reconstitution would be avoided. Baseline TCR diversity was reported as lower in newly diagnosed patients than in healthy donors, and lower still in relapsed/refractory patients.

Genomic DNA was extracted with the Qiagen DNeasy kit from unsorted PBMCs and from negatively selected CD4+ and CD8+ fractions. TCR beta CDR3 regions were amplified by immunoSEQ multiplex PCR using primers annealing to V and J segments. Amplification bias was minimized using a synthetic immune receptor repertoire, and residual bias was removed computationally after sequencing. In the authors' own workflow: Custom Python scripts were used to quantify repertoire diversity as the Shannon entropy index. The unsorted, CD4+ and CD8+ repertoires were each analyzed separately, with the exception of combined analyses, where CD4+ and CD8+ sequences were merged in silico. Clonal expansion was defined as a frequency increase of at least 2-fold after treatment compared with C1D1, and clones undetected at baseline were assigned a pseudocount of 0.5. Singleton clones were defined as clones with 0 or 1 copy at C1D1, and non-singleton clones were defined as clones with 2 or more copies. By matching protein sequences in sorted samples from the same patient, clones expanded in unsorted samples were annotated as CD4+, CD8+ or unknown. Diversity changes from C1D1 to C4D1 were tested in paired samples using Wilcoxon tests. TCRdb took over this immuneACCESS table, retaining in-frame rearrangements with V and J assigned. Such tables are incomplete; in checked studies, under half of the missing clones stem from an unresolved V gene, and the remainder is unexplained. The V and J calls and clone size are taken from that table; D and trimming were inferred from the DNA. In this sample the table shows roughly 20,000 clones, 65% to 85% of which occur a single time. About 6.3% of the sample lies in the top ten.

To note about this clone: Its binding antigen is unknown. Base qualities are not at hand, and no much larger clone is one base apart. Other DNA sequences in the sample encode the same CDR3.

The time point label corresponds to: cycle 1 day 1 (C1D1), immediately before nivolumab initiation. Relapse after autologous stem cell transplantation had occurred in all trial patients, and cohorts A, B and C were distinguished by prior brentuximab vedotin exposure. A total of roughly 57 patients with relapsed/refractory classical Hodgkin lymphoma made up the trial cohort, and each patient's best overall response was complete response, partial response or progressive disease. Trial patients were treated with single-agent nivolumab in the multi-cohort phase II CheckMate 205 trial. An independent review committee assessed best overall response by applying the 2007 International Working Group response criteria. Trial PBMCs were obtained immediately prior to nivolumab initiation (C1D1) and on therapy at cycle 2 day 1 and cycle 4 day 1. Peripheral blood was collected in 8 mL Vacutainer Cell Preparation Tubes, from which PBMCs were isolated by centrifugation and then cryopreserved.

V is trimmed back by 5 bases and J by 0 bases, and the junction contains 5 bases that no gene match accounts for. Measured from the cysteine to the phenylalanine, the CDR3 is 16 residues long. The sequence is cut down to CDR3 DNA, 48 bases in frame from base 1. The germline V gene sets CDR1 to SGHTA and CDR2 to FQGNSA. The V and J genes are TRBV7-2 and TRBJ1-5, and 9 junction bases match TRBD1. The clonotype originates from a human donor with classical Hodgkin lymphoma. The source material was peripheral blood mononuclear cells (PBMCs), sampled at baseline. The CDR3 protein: CASSLDRGYSNQPQHF. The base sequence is TGTGCCAGCAGCCTAGACAGGGGGTATAGCAATCAGCCCCAGCATTTT.